This record concerns one T cell receptor (beta chain) sequence. These data originate in a study of T cell changes during pregnancy in multiple sclerosis. The method was immunoSEQ multiplex PCR; TCRdb's version includes in-frame clones alone and lacks a portion of them. The sample has some 38,000 clones; around 90% are singletons. V gave up 3 bases and J gave up 5 bases, with 16 bases separating them. The CDR3 covers 14 residues. Looked up from germline, CDR1 is SQVTM and CDR2 is ANQGSEA. The chain joins TRBV29-1 to TRBJ2-5; D perhaps matches TRBD1 (5 bases). The source of this sequence is a female donor in good health, enrolled as a control in a pregnancy study. The sequences come from CD4+ T cells from peripheral blood mononuclear cells, collected in the third trimester of pregnancy. CDR3 loop: CSVDLPLGAETQYF. CDR3 nucleotides: TGCAGCGTTGATCTTCCTCTAGGGGCGGAGACCCAGTACTTC. The full variable domain, completed using reference TRBV29-1 and TRBJ2-5, is SAVISQKPSRDICQRGTSLTIQCQVDSQVTMMFWYRQQPGQSLTLIATANQGSEATYESGFVIDKFPISRPNLTFSTLTVSNMSPEDSSIYLCSVDLPLGAETQYFGPGTRLLVL.